Presented here are 28 T cell receptor beta chains from one specimen sequenced in a study of T cells after yellow fever vaccination. TCRdb re-derived calls from the 5' RACE reads in MiXCR, one entry per CDR3 protein. The sample consists of approximately 130,000 distinct CDR3 sequences, 15% of them appearing once. This material consisted of CD8+ T cells sorted from PBMCs, taken 5 days after the yellow fever booster vaccination. The source of these receptors is a man between 18 and 29 years old who received the YFV17D yellow fever vaccine.

This chain uses TRBV4-1 with TRBJ1-6; 9 nucleotides align to TRBD1. J lost 1 base, V lost 6 bases, and 4 bases had no gene match. CDR3 length: 16 amino acids. Per germline, CDR1 MGHRA and CDR2 YSYEKL. Here the CDR3 reads CASSRTGESYNSPLHF. CDR3 sequence (DNA): TGCGCCAGCAGTCGGACAGGGGAGTCCTATAATTCACCCCTCCACTTT.

This clonotype was seen more than once but under ten times. The V call is TRBV12-5, the J call TRBJ2-3; D is undetermined. This CDR3 has 13 residues. The V end was cut by 8 bases, the J end by 0 bases, with 9 bases between. Germline V gene lookup returns CDR1 LGHNT and CDR2 FRNRAP. The CDR3 DNA reads as TGTGCTAGTTGCCCGTCAAGCACAGATACGCAGTATTTT. Translation: CASCPSSTDTQYF.

This clonotype was seen a handful of times. DNA of the CDR3: TGTGCCAGCAGCTCAGAGGGGGGTTCTGCTTACGTCAACTATGGCTACACCTTC. Translation: CASSSEGGSAYVNYGYTF. The gene calls are TRBV3-1 and TRBJ1-2, with TRBD1 as a possible D gene (6 bases). There are 18 residues in the CDR3. V was shortened by 5 bases and J by 2 bases, with 24 bases between the two germline ends. Per germline, CDR1 LGHDT and CDR2 YNNKEL (reference sequence).

This clonotype was observed many times. This chain uses TRBV3-1 with TRBJ2-7, with 14 bases that match TRBD2. Trimming at V came to 1 base and at J to 6 bases, leaving 8 bases not matched to a gene. The CDR3 runs 17 residues. Germline V gives CDR1 LGHDT, CDR2 YNNKEL (reference sequence). The CDR3 loop is CASSQGTSGGRRFEQYV. The CDR3 nucleotides read TGTGCCAGCAGCCAAGGGACTAGCGGGGGGCGGCGGTTCGAGCAGTACGTC.

A few counts support this clonotype. The chain employs TRBV7-2 and TRBJ2-1; TRBD2 aligns across 9 bases. The length of the CDR3 is 16 residues. The junction had 8 bases not matched to a gene; V was cut back by 4 bases and J by 4 bases. CDR1 SGHTA and CDR2 FQGNSA come from the germline V gene. The CDR3 loop reads CASSSASGEPYNEQFF. CDR3 nucleotide sequence: TGTGCCAGCAGCTCCGCTAGCGGGGAGCCATACAATGAGCAGTTCTTC.

This clonotype was picked up a small number of times. The chain employs TRBV6-2 or TRBV6-3 and TRBJ1-1, with no clear D. V dropped 6 bases and J dropped 1 base, with 15 bases sitting between them. CDR3 length: 15 amino acids. Germline V gene data show CDR1 as MNHEY and CDR2 as SVGEGT. CDR3 protein: CASSPPRRSNTEAFF. CDR3 bases: TGTGCCAGCAGCCCCCCCCGTAGGTCGAACACTGAAGCTTTCTTT.

This chain uses TRBV7-6 with TRBJ2-2; D possibly uses TRBD1 or TRBD2 (5 bases each). Trimming stripped 5 bases from V and 6 bases from J, with 13 bases between. The CDR3 contains 14 residues. Germline V gene sequence: CDR1 SGHVS, CDR2 FNYEAQ. CDR3 region: CASSLTGTSGELFF. CDR3 in DNA: TGTGCCAGCAGCCTCACCGGGACCTCCGGGGAGCTGTTTTTT. Complete variable domain (other parts from reference TRBV7-6 and TRBJ2-2): GAGVSQSPRYKVTKRGQDVALRCDPISGHVSLYWYRQALGQGPEFLTYFNYEAQQDKSGLPNDRFSAERPEGSISTLTIQRTEQRDSAMYRCASSLTGTSGELFFGEGSRLTVL.

This clonotype turned up a few times. The CDR3 DNA sequence: TGTGCCAGCAGCTTAGTGAGGGGGGGATACAATGAGCAGTTCTTC. It specifies CASSLVRGGYNEQFF. The chain employs TRBV11-3 and TRBJ2-1, with a weak D call TRBD2 (7 bases). Germline assignment: CDR1 SGHNT and CDR2 YENEEA. Trimming removed 1 base at V and 4 bases at J, with 11 bases between. The length of the CDR3 is 15 residues.

The chain links TRBV6-1 to TRBJ2-3, with D possibly matching TRBD1 (5 bases). Germline lookup yields CDR1 MNHNS and CDR2 SASEGT. V gave up 5 bases and J gave up 13 bases, with 16 bases separating them. The CDR3 is 12 residues long. The CDR3, as DNA: TGTGCCAGCAGTCAACCACCCAGGGATAAGTATTTT. Its protein product is CASSQPPRDKYF.

The DNA of the CDR3 is TGTGCCAGCAGCTTAGGCAGGGGGCTTGGACAGCCCCAGCATTTT. It codes for CASSLGRGLGQPQHF. The V gene is TRBV7-2, the J gene TRBJ1-5, with 8 nucleotides matching TRBD1. V lost 1 base, J lost 7 bases, and 6 bases stayed unmatched. The germline gives CDR1 SGHTA, CDR2 FQGNSA. This CDR3 contains 15 residues.

This clonotype occurred many times. The chain carries TRBV5-5 and TRBJ2-1; D remains ambiguous. This CDR3 spans 15 amino acids. Germline V gene lookup returns CDR1 SGHKS and CDR2 YYEKEE (reference sequence). Deletions cut 2 bases from V and 6 bases from J, with 15 bases between. CDR3 coding DNA: TGTGCCAGCAGCTTTACCCAAAAGTCCCTCAATGAGCAGTTCTTC. Translating it yields CASSFTQKSLNEQFF.

This clonotype turned up a few times. The chain carries TRBV7-3 and TRBJ2-3; TRBD2 matches 8 bases. The length of the CDR3 is 15 residues. Germline loops: CDR1 SGHTA, CDR2 FQGTGA. V was clipped by 5 bases and J by 6 bases; unmatched bases: 10. Here the CDR3 DNA reads TGTGCCAGCAGCCCGAGCGGGGGCCAAGGGGATACGCAGTATTTT. It specifies CASSPSGGQGDTQYF.

The chain employs TRBV12-3 or TRBV12-4 and TRBJ2-2, with TRBD2 identical over 8 bases. The CDR3 has 14 residues. J gave up 1 base and V 9 bases, and 4 bases lay outside the gene matches. The CDR3 is CARSGGENTGELFF. In nucleotides, the CDR3 is TGTGCCAGATCCGGGGGGGAGAACACCGGGGAGCTGTTTTTT.

This clonotype has only a few counts. The rearrangement joins TRBV4-1 to TRBJ1-5, with unresolved D. The CDR3 totals 15 residues. Germline V gene data show CDR1 as MGHRA and CDR2 as YSYEKL. Trimming removed 3 bases from V and 0 bases from J, with 9 bases in between. The CDR3 DNA sequence: TGCGCCAGCAGCCAGGGAGTATCTAGCAATCAGCCCCAGCATTTT. It is translated as CASSQGVSSNQPQHF.

Turning to this clonotype: This may arise from a read error, as a much more abundant clone is one base away. The rearrangement links TRBV29-1 to TRBJ2-1, with D maybe TRBD2 (6 bases). The CDR3 consists of 18 residues. Germline V gene sequence: CDR1 SQVTM, CDR2 ANQGSEA. The CDR3 region is CSVVGFFADGDSYNEQLF. The CDR3 nucleotides read TGCAGCGTTGTAGGGTTTTTTGCAGATGGGGACTCCTACAATGAGCAGCTCTTC.

The DNA for the CDR3 is TGCGCCAGCAGGGAGGCGGGAACCGGGGAGCTGTTTTTT. It is translated as CASREAGTGELFF. The chain employs TRBV4-1 and TRBJ2-2, with D possibly TRBD2 on 6 matching bases. Trimming stripped 6 bases from V and 5 bases from J, with 10 bases between. The CDR3 length is 13 residues. Germline lookup yields CDR1 MGHRA and CDR2 YSYEKL.

The V gene is TRBV6-6, the J gene TRBJ1-1; D is unclear. The V gene's germline CDR1 is MNHNY and CDR2 SVGAGI (reference sequence). V was cut by 2 bases and J by 1 base, with 11 bases left in between. The CDR3 is made up of 15 amino acids. The CDR3: CASSYPPERNTEAFF. Here the CDR3 DNA reads TGTGCCAGCAGTTACCCTCCCGAAAGGAACACTGAAGCTTTCTTT.

This rearrangement joins TRBV7-3 to TRBJ2-1; 10 nucleotides match TRBD2. The CDR3 is made up of 14 amino acids. Trimming cost V 0 bases and J 10 bases; bases outside gene matches: 3. CDR1 is SGHTA and CDR2 is FQGTGA in the germline V gene. The CDR3, as DNA: TGTGCCAGCAGCTTAACTAGCGGGGGGCTAGAGCAGTTCTTC. Protein sequence: CASSLTSGGLEQFF.

This chain links TRBV7-2 with TRBJ2-5; 11 bases are a match to TRBD2. The germline V gene encodes CDR1 SGHTA and CDR2 FQGNSA. V dropped 7 bases and J dropped 2; count of bases not matched to a gene: 6. The CDR3 has 15 residues. In nucleotides, the CDR3 is TGTGCCAGCAAAGGGACTAGCGGACAACAAGAGACCCAGTACTTC. Translation gives CASKGTSGQQETQYF.

The J gene is TRBJ2-7, the V gene TRBV2, with D maybe TRBD2 (6 bases). This CDR3 is built from 12 residues. Germline V gene data show CDR1 as SNHLY and CDR2 as FYNNEI. V was shortened by 8 bases and J by 4 bases, with 12 bases between the two germline ends. The CDR3 DNA follows: TGTGCCAGCGCCGTCGGAGGGTACGAGCAGTACGTC. Protein product: CASAVGGYEQYV.

V and J are TRBV6-5 and TRBJ2-1, with 10 positions matching TRBD2. Trimming took 0 bases from V and 9 from J; bases not matched to a gene: 5. The CDR3 is 15 amino acids. Germline V gene lookup returns CDR1 MNHEY and CDR2 SVGAGI. CDR3 residues: CASSYSLAGAGEQFF. CDR3 in DNA: TGTGCCAGCAGTTACTCGCTAGCGGGGGCTGGTGAGCAGTTCTTC.

The V and J genes are TRBV12-3 or TRBV12-4 and TRBJ2-4, with D uncertain. V lost 5 bases, J lost 4 bases, and 6 bases lay in between. This CDR3 spans 12 amino acids. CDR3 in amino acids: CASSVGKNIQYF. The CDR3 nucleotides read TGTGCCAGCAGTGTGGGGAAAAACATTCAGTACTTC.

The CDR3 loop reads CASSRTSGGNEQFF. CDR3 in DNA: TGTGCCAGCAGTAGGACTAGCGGGGGCAATGAGCAGTTCTTC. The J gene is TRBJ2-1, the V gene TRBV12-3 or TRBV12-4; 13 bases map to TRBD2. Germline trimming cut 5 bases from V and 6 bases from J; bases unmatched to any gene: 1. The CDR3 totals 14 residues.

There are a few counts of this clonotype. This chain joins TRBV11-2 and TRBJ2-5; TRBD2 agrees at 9 bases. The germline gives CDR1 SGHAT, CDR2 FQNNGV. This CDR3 has 15 residues. Trimming cost V 3 bases and J 3 bases; bases outside gene matches: 5. CDR3 DNA: TGTGCCAGCAGCTTTCTGGCGGGGGGGAAAGAGACCCAGTACTTC. The encoded protein is CASSFLAGGKETQYF.

This clonotype was detected only a few times. This chain joins TRBV3-1 and TRBJ1-5; D gene unclear. The CDR3 is 16 residues long. V lost 1 base to trimming and J lost 4 bases, with 14 bases between them. Per germline, CDR1 LGHDT and CDR2 YNNKEL (reference sequence). Written as DNA, the CDR3 is TGTGCCAGCAGCCAAGCAAGTATTCGGGGTAATCAGCCCCAGCATTTT. This codes for CASSQASIRGNQPQHF.

The chain joins TRBV5-1 to TRBJ1-1, with D possibly being TRBD1 (5 bases). The CDR3 is 14 residues long. Germline CDR1 SGHRS, CDR2 YFSETQ. V was clipped by 0 bases and J by 4 bases, with 10 bases between them. CDR3 DNA: TGCGCCAGCAGCTTGGAGGGGCCCCCCACTGAAGCTTTCTTT. Translation gives CASSLEGPPTEAFF.

There are many counts of this clonotype. The chain recombines TRBV20-1 with TRBJ2-3; 8 positions match TRBD2. CDR3 size: 15 residues. V gave up 4 bases and J gave up 3 bases; unmatched junction bases: 9. CDR1 DFQATT and CDR2 SNEGSKA come from the germline V gene (reference sequence). The CDR3 loop reads CSATVSGGLTDTQYF. The CDR3 DNA reads as TGCAGTGCTACTGTGAGCGGGGGATTGACAGATACGCAGTATTTT.

This clonotype occurred a few times. The chain uses TRBV4-3 and TRBJ1-4; D ambiguous. The germline CDR1 and CDR2 sequences are LGHNA and YSLEER. Trimming removed 1 base at V and 7 bases at J, with 1 base between. The CDR3 length is 11 residues. The CDR3 protein is CASSQGEKLFF. CDR3 DNA: TGCGCCAGCAGCCAAGGTGAAAAACTGTTTTTT.